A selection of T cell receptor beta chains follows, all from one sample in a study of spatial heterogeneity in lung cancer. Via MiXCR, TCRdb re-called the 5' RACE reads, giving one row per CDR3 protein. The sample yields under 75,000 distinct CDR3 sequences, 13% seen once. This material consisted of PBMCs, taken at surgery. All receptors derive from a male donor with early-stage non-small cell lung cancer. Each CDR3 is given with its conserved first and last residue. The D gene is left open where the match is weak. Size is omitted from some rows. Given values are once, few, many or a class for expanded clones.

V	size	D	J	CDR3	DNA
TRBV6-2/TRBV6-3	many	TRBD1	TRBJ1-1	CASSPGGYTEAFF	TGTGCCAGCAGTCCAGGGGGTTACACTGAAGCTTTCTTT
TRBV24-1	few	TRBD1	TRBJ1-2	CATSEGRGLSYGYTF	TGTGCCACCAGTGAAGGTAGGGGGCTCAGCTATGGCTACACCTTC
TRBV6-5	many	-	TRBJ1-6	CASSAGSYNSPLHF	TGTGCCAGCAGCGCCGGCTCCTATAATTCACCCCTCCACTTT
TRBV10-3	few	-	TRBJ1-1	CATRGGGGNTEAFF	TGTGCCACTCGGGGAGGAGGGGGGAACACTGAAGCTTTCTTT
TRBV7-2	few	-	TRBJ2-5	CATGETQYF	TGTGCCACGGGGGAGACCCAGTACTTC
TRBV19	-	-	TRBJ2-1	CASRDTARRRYNEQFF	TGTGCCAGTAGAGATACGGCGCGACGTCGGTACAATGAGCAGTTCTTC
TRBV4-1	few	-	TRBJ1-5	CASSQNSNQPQHF	TGCGCCAGCAGCCAGAATAGCAATCAGCCCCAGCATTTT
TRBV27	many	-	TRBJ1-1	CASSLLTRGGVNTEAFF	TGTGCCAGCAGTTTATTAACCAGGGGAGGTGTGAACACTGAAGCTTTCTTT
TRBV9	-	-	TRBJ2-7	CASSVATGSSYEQYF	TGTGCCAGCAGCGTAGCAACGGGAAGCTCCTACGAGCAGTACTTC
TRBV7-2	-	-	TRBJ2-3	CASSFGPPTATDTQYF	TGTGCCAGCAGCTTCGGGCCTCCGACTGCCACAGATACGCAGTATTTT
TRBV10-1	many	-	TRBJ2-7	CASSDGHEQYF	TGCGCCAGCAGTGATGGGCACGAGCAGTACTTC
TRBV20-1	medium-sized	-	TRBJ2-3	CSAPPSSASTDTQYF	TGCAGTGCTCCCCCCTCTAGCGCTAGCACAGATACGCAGTATTTT
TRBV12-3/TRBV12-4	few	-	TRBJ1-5	CASSPDGNLDQPQHF	TGTGCCAGCAGTCCGGACGGAAATTTGGATCAGCCCCAGCATTTT
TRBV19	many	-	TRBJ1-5	CASTPLRVYSNQPQHF	TGTGCCAGTACCCCCCTCAGAGTTTATAGCAATCAGCCCCAGCATTTT
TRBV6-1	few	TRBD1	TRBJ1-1	CAGAIGGENTEAFF	TGTGCCGGCGCTATAGGGGGCGAGAACACTGAAGCTTTCTTT
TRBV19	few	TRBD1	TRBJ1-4	CASRQGANEKLFF	TGTGCCAGCCGACAGGGGGCGAATGAAAAACTGTTTTTT
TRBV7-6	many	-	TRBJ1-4	CASSLGQGREKLFF	TGTGCCAGCAGCTTAGGGCAGGGAAGGGAAAAACTGTTTTTT
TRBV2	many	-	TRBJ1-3	CASREGRGAGNTIYF	TGTGCCAGCAGAGAGGGCAGAGGCGCCGGAAACACCATATATTTT
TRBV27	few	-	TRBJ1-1	CASGQGGNTEAFF	TGTGCCAGCGGACAAGGGGGAAACACTGAAGCTTTCTTT
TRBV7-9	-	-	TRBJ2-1	CASSLALGGVYNEQFF	TGTGCCAGCAGCTTAGCGTTAGGGGGAGTCTACAATGAGCAGTTCTTC
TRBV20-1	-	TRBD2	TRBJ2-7	CSARNSGSSYEQYF	TGCAGTGCTAGAAATAGCGGGAGCTCCTACGAGCAGTACTTC
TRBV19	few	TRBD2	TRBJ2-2	CASSLTSARTGELFF	TGTGCCAGTAGTCTAACTAGCGCCAGGACCGGGGAGCTGTTTTTT
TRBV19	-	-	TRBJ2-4	CASSIGSMNIQYF	TGTGCCAGTAGTATCGGGAGTATGAACATTCAGTACTTC
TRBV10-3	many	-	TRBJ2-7	CAIRGTTEQYF	TGTGCCATCAGAGGGACAACCGAGCAGTACTTC
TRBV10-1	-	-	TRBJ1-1	CASSETGRNEAFF	TGCGCCAGCAGTGAGACGGGGCGGAACGAAGCTTTCTTT